The sample holds a few counts of the clone carrying this T cell receptor (beta chain). Assay: immunoSEQ multiplex PCR; the TCRdb copy retains only in-frame clones and omits some. Of around 2,000,000 clones listed, 93% are singletons. This sample is part of a study of shared clonotypes between healthy human individuals. Study-wide context: The donors, a couple of women and a few men, were aged 18 to 49.

From germline, CDR1 is SGHTA and CDR2 FQGTGA. J lost 6 bases, V lost 3 bases, and 2 bases had no gene match. This CDR3 region has 13 residues. Positive CCR7 selection of CD45RO-negative cells yielded the naive CD8 cells, and terminally differentiated effector memory CD45RA+ cells were excluded. Nashville, Tennessee was home to all donors, each a Caucasian adult. The sequenced sample consisted of naive CD8+ T cells from PBMCs. The chain links TRBV7-3 to TRBJ2-7; TRBD2 matches at 10 bases. The origin of this receptor is a young man in good health. Some clones in this sample may be carry-over from other donors' samples. The chain's CDR3 is CASSLLAGAEQYF. The CDR3 nucleotides read TGTGCCAGCAGCTTGCTAGCGGGGGCCGAGCAGTACTTC.